The sequence of this T cell receptor beta chain was determined in a study of radiotherapy plus CTLA-4 blockade in lung cancer. Of note for this clone: As yet, its antigen is unknown.

Study results and caveats: Blood saw expansion of tumor-derived TCR clones after radiotherapy plus ipilimumab.

Some clones are missing from TCRdb's copy, which holds only in-frame ones; the method was immunoSEQ multiplex PCR. This sample has tens of thousands of clones; roughly 76% occur once, and the top ten carry around 7.7%. The CDR3 consists of 13 residues. Trimming left V 3 bases short and J 3 bases short, with 9 bases between. Germline assignment: CDR1 MNHEY and CDR2 SMNVEV (reference sequence). The V and J genes are TRBV27 and TRBJ2-7; D ambiguous. The clonotype originates from a human donor with non-small cell lung cancer who had stable disease on radiotherapy plus ipilimumab. The sample here was peripheral blood, taken from a patient treated with radiotherapy plus ipilimumab. CDR3 amino acids: CASSFILNYEQYF. The CDR3 DNA reads TGTGCCAGCAGTTTCATCTTAAACTACGAGCAGTACTTC.